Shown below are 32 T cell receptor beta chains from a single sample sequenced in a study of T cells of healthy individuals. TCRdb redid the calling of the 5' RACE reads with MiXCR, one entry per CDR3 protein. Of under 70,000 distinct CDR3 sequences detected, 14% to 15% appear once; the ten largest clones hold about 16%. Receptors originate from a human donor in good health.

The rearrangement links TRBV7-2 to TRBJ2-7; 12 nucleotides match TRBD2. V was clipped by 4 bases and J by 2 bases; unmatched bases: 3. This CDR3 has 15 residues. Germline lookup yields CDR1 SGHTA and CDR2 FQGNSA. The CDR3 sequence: CASSSWTSGTYEQYF. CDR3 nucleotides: TGTGCCAGCAGCTCTTGGACTAGCGGGACCTACGAGCAGTACTTC. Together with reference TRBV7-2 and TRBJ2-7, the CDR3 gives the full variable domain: GAGVSQSPSNKVTEKGKDVELRCDPISGHTALYWYRQSLGQGLEFLIYFQGNSAPDKSGLPSDRFSAERTGGSVSTLTIQRTQQEDSAVYLCASSSWTSGTYEQYFGPGTRLTVT.

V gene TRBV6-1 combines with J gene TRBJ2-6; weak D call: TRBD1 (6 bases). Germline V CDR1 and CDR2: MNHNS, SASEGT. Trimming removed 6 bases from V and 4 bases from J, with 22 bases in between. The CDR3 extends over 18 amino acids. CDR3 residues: CASRGHHTGPEGANVLTF. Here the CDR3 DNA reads TGTGCCAGCAGGGGACACCACACAGGCCCGGAGGGGGCCAACGTCCTGACTTTC.

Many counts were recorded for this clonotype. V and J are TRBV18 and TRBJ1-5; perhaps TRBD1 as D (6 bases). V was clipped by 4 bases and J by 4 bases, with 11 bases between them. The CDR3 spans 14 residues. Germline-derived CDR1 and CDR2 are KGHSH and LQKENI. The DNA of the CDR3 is TGTGCCAGCTCACAACAGGGTTGGAATCAGCCCCAGCATTTT. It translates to CASSQQGWNQPQHF.

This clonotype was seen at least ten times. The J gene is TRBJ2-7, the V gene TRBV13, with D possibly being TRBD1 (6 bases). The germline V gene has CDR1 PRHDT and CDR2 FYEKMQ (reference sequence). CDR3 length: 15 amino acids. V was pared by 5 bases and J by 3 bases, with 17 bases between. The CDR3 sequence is CASSPRQETGYEQYF. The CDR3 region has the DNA TGTGCCAGCAGCCCCCGACAGGAAACGGGCTACGAGCAGTACTTC.

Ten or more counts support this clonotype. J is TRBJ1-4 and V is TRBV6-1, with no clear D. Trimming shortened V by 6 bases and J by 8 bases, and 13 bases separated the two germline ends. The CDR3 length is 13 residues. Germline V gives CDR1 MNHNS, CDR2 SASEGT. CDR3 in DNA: TGTGCCAGCAGGACATCGGGGATGGAAAAACTGTTTTTT. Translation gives CASRTSGMEKLFF.

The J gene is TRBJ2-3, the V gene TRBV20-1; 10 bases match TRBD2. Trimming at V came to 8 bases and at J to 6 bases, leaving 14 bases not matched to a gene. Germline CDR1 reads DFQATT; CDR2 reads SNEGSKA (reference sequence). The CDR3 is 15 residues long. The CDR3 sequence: CSPTQGRAGGDTQYF. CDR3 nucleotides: TGCAGTCCTACCCAGGGTCGAGCGGGAGGGGATACGCAGTATTTT.

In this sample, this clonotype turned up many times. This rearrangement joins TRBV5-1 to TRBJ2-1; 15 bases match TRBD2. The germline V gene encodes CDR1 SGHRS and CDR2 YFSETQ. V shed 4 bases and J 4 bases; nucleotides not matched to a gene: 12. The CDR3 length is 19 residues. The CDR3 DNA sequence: TGCGCCAGCAGCCCGGGACTAGCGGGGGGTCGGAATAATTACAATGAGCAGTTCTTC. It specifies CASSPGLAGGRNNYNEQFF.

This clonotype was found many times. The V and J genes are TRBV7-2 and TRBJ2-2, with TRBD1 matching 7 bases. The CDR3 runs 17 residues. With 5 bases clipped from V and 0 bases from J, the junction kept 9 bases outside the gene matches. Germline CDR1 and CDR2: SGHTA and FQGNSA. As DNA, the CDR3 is TGTGCCAGCAGCCCTATCCCGCAGGGGGCGAACACCGGGGAGCTGTTTTTT. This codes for CASSPIPQGANTGELFF.

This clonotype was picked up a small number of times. In DNA, the CDR3 is TGTGCCAGCAGCCCCGGGGCAGGGGAATTTTACGAGCAGTACTTC. As protein: CASSPGAGEFYEQYF. The genes are TRBV9 and TRBJ2-7; perhaps TRBD1 as D (6 bases). The germline V gene encodes CDR1 SGDLS and CDR2 YYNGEE. The length of the CDR3 is 15 residues. V was pared by 4 bases and J by 4 bases, with 18 bases between.

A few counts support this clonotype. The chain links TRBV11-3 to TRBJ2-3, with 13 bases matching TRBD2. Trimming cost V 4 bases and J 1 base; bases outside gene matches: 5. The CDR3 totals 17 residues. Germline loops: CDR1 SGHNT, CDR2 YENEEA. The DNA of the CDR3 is TGTGCCAGCAGCTCCAGGACTAGCGGGGGTGGCACAGATACGCAGTATTTT. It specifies CASSSRTSGGGTDTQYF.

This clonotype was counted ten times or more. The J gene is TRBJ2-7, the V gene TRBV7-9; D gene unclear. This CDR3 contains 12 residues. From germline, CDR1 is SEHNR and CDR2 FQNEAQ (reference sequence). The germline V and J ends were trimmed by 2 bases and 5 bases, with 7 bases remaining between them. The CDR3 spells CASSLTGNEQYF. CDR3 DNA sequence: TGTGCCAGCAGCTTAACTGGGAACGAGCAGTACTTC.

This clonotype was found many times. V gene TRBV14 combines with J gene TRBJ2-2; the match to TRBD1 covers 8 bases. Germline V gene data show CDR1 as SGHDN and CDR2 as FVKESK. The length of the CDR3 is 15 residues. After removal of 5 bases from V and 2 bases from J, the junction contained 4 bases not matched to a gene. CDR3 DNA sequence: TGTGCCAGCAGCGCAGGGGGCTCCAACACCGGGGAGCTGTTTTTT. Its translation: CASSAGGSNTGELFF.

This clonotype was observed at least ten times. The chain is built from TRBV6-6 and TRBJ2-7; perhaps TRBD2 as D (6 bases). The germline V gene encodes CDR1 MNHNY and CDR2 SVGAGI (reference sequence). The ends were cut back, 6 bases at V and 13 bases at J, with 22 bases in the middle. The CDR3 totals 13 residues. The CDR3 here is CASRDSRTIRRYF. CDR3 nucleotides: TGTGCCAGCAGAGACTCGAGGACTATACGACGATACTTC.

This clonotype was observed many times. The CDR3 here is CSARDPTGHGYTF. In DNA form, the CDR3 reads TGCAGTGCTAGAGACCCGACAGGGCATGGCTACACCTTC. The V gene is TRBV20-1, the J gene TRBJ1-2; 7 bases map to TRBD1. The CDR3 has 13 residues. Per germline, CDR1 DFQATT and CDR2 SNEGSKA (reference sequence). V lost 0 bases, J lost 6 bases, and 4 bases stayed unmatched.

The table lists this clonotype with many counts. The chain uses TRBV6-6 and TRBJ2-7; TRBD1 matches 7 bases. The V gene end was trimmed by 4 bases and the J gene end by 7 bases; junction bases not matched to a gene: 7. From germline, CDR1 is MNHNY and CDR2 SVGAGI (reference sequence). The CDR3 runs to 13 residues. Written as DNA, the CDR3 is TGTGCCAGCAGTTCTACACAGGGGACAGAGCAGTACTTC. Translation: CASSSTQGTEQYF.

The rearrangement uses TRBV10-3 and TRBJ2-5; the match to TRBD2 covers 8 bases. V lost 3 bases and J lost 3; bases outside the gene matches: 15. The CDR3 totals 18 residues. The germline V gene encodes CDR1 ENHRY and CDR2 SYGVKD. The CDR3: CAISDALEAGGTKETQYF. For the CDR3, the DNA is TGTGCCATCAGTGACGCATTAGAGGCGGGGGGCACAAAAGAGACCCAGTACTTC.

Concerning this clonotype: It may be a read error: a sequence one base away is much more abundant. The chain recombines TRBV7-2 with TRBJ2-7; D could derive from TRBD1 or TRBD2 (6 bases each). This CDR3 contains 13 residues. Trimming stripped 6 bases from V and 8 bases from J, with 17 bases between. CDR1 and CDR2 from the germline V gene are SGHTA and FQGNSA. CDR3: CASSSQGGYQQYF. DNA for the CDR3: TGTGCCAGCAGTTCCCAAGGGGGGTACCAGCAGTACTTC.

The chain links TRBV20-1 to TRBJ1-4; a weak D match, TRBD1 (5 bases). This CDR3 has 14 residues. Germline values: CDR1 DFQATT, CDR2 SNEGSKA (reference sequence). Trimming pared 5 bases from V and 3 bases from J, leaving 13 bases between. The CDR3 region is CSARRGRSNEKLFF. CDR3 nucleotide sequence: TGCAGTGCTCGCCGGGGCAGGTCTAATGAAAAACTGTTTTTT.

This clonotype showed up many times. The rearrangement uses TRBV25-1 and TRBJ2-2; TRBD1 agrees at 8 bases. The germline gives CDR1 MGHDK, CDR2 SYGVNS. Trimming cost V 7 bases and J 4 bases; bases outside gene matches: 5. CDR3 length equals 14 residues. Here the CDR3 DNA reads TGTGCCAGCACGCCAACAGGGGGCACCGGGGAGCTGTTTTTT. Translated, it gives CASTPTGGTGELFF.

The CDR3 DNA follows: TGTGCCAGCAGCTTAGTCCCACTAGCGACGAACACCGGGGAGCTGTTTTTT. Translation gives CASSLVPLATNTGELFF. J is TRBJ2-2 and V is TRBV7-6; 7 bases fit TRBD2. In germline, CDR1 is SGHVS, CDR2 FNYEAQ. The CDR3 contains 17 residues. After removal of 1 base from V and 0 bases from J, the junction contained 5 bases not matched to a gene.

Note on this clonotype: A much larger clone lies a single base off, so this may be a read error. CDR3 in DNA: TGTGTCAGCAGCTTAGCGGCCCTTAGCTCTGGAAACACCATATATTTT. Amino acid sequence: CVSSLAALSSGNTIYF. The rearrangement joins TRBV7-8 to TRBJ1-3; D gene unclear. The CDR3 has 16 amino acids. The V gene's germline CDR1 is SGHVS and CDR2 FQNEAQ.

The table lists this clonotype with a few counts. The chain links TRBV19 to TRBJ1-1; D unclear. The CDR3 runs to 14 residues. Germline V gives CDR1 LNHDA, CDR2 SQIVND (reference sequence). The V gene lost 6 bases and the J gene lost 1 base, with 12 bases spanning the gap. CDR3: CASRWRTGNTEAFF. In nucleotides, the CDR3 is TGTGCCAGTAGGTGGAGGACGGGGAACACTGAAGCTTTCTTT.

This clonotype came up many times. The CDR3 region has the DNA TGTGCCACCCAGAGCTCCTATAATTCACCCCTCCACTTT. It specifies CATQSSYNSPLHF. The chain joins TRBV11-2 to TRBJ1-6; D gene ambiguous. The CDR3 totals 13 residues. CDR1 is SGHAT, CDR2 FQNNGV, per germline. V lost 10 bases to trimming and J lost 0 bases, with 7 bases between them.

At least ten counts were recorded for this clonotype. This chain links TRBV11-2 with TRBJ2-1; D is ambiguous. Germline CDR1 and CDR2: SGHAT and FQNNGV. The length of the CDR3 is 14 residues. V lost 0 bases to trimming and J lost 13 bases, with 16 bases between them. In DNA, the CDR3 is TGTGCCAGCAGCTTAGATCTGGTGGCAGTGCCCCAGTTCTTC. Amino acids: CASSLDLVAVPQFF.

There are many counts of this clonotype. As DNA, the CDR3 is TGTGCCAGCAGTTTACGGGGGAGTGGCACTGAAGCTTTCTTT. Translation: CASSLRGSGTEAFF. The V and J genes are TRBV27 and TRBJ1-1; a weak D match, TRBD1 (5 bases). The V end was cut by 2 bases, the J end by 4 bases, with 11 bases between. Germline lookup yields CDR1 MNHEY and CDR2 SMNVEV (reference sequence). The CDR3 contains 14 residues.

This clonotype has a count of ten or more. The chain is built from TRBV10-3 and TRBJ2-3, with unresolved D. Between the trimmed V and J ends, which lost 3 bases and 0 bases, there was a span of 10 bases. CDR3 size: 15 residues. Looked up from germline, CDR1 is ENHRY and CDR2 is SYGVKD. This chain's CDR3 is CAISDGRTSTDTQYF. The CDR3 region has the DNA TGTGCCATCAGTGATGGCAGAACTAGCACAGATACGCAGTATTTT.

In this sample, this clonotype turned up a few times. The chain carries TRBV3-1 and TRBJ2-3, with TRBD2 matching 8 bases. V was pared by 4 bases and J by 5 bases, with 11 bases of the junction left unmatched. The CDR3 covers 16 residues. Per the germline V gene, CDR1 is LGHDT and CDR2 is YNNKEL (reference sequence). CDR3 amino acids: CASSPSLAGLEDTQYF. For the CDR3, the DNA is TGTGCCAGCAGCCCTTCCTTAGCGGGACTTGAAGATACGCAGTATTTT.

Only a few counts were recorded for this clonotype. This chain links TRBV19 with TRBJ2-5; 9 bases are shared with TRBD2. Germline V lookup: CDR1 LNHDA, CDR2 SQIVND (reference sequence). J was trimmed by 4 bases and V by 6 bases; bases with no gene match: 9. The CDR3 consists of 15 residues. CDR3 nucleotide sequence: TGTGCCAGTAGCCATAGCGGGAGAAGCTCAGAGACCCAGTACTTC. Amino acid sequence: CASSHSGRSSETQYF.

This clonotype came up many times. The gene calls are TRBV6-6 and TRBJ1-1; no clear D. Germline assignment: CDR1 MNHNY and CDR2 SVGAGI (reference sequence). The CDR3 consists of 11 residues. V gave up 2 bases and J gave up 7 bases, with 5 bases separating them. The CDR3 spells CASSYASEAFF. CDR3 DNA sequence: TGTGCCAGCAGTTACGCAAGTGAAGCTTTCTTT.

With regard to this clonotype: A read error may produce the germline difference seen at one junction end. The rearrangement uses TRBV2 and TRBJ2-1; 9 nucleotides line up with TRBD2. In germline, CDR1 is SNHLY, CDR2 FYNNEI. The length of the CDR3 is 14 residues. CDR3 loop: CAGKAGGSHNEQFF. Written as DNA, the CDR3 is TGTGCCGGGAAAGCGGGAGGCTCCCACAATGAGCAGTTCTTC.

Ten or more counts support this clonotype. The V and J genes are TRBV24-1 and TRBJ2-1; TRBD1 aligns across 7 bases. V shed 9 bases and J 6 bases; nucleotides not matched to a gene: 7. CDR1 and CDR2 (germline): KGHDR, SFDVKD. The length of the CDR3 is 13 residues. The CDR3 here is CATGRQGANEQFF. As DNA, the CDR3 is TGTGCCACCGGACGACAGGGAGCCAATGAGCAGTTCTTC.

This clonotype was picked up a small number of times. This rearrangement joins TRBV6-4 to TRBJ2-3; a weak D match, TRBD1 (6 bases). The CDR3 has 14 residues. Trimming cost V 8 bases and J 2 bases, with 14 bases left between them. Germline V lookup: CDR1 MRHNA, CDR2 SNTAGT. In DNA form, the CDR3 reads TGTGCCAGCGCCTTACAGGGCCCCACAGATACGCAGTATTTT. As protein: CASALQGPTDTQYF.